The 26 T cell receptor beta chains below all came from one sample that was sequenced in a study of T cell repertoires in cytomegalovirus infection. TCRdb independently ran MiXCR on the reads; one entry per CDR3 protein. The sample has 200,000 to 250,000 distinct CDR3 sequences; roughly 22% are singletons. The sample taken for sequencing was CD8+ T cells from PBMCs. Receptors were obtained from a human donor in good health (CMV status not recorded). Some clones in this sample may be carry-over from other donors' samples.

CDR3: CSANSGQTEDQPQHF. CDR3 in DNA: TGCAGTGCTAACTCGGGACAGACCGAAGATCAGCCCCAGCATTTT. V usage is TRBV20-1 and J usage is TRBJ1-5; TRBD1 matches at 7 bases. The CDR3 loop spans 15 amino acids. The trim removed 4 bases at V and 5 bases at J, leaving 11 bases unmatched. Germline V gene lookup returns CDR1 DFQATT and CDR2 SNEGSKA (reference sequence).

This clonotype was counted a few times. One end of the junction does not line up with germline, which may come from a read error. This chain connects TRBV28 to TRBJ2-3; a weak D match, TRBD2 (6 bases). Germline V CDR1 and CDR2: MDHEN, SYDVKM. This CDR3 has 12 amino acids. CDR3 sequence reads: CASRLGTWGWHF. The DNA for the CDR3 is TGTGCCAGCCGCTTGGGGACTTGGGGTTGGCATTTT. The variable domain in full, with the rest retrieved from reference TRBV28 and TRBJ2-3, is DVKVTQSSRYLVKRTGEKVFLECVQDMDHENMFWYRQDPGLGLRLIYFSYDVKMKEKGDIPEGYSVSREKKERFSLILESASTNQTSMYLCASRLGTWGWHFGPGTRLTVL.

On this clonotype: This may come from a read error, since a much larger clone is one base off. This chain uses TRBV7-2 with TRBJ2-1; 13 positions match TRBD2. Per the germline V gene, CDR1 is SGHTA and CDR2 is FQGNSA. The V gene end was trimmed by 5 bases and the J gene end by 8 bases; junction bases not matched to a gene: 12. The CDR3 is 17 amino acids. The CDR3 sequence is CASSTRLAGGRWDEQFF. In DNA form, the CDR3 reads TGTGCCAGCAGCACCAGACTAGCGGGGGGCCGGTGGGATGAGCAGTTCTTC.

Comments on this clonotype: This may arise from a read error, as a much more abundant clone is one base away. Because the CDR3's place on the DNA is in doubt, the DNA is left out and the CDR3 is given as listed by TCRdb. The chain has TRBV7-6 and TRBJ2-1; the D call of TRBD1 is as the table states it, not checked on the DNA. The CDR3 sequence runs 14 residues, both termini included. From germline, CDR1 is SGHVS and CDR2 FNYEAQ. The CDR3: CASSLVGWGSTPFF.

This chain connects TRBV12-3 or TRBV12-4 to TRBJ2-6; D gene ambiguous. The CDR3 spans 16 residues. V was cut by 3 bases and J by 0 bases, with 9 bases left in between. DNA for the CDR3: TGTGCCAGCAGTTTGCAACCAGCCTCTGGGGCCAACGTCCTGACTTTC. It codes for CASSLQPASGANVLTF.

V gene TRBV28 combines with J gene TRBJ1-2, with 9 bases identical to TRBD1. V was clipped by 2 bases and J by 0 bases; unmatched bases: 7. This CDR3 contains 17 residues. CDR1 and CDR2 from the germline V gene are MDHEN and SYDVKM. The CDR3 sequence is CASSLLQWTGANYGYTF. CDR3 coding DNA: TGTGCCAGCAGTTTACTCCAGTGGACAGGGGCTAACTATGGCTACACCTTC.

This clonotype was found many times. The rearrangement joins TRBV7-6 to TRBJ2-2; unclear D gene. CDR1 and CDR2 (germline): SGHVS, FNYEAQ. Trimming took off 1 base at V and 0 bases at J, with 9 bases between the two ends. CDR3 length: 16 residues. The CDR3 is CASSLGNRPNTGELFF. As DNA, the CDR3 is TGTGCCAGCAGCTTAGGGAACAGACCGAACACCGGGGAGCTGTTTTTT. The full variable domain, with the rest looked up from reference TRBV7-6 and TRBJ2-2, is GAGVSQSPRYKVTKRGQDVALRCDPISGHVSLYWYRQALGQGPEFLTYFNYEAQQDKSGLPNDRFSAERPEGSISTLTIQRTEQRDSAMYRCASSLGNRPNTGELFFGEGSRLTVL.

There are many counts of this clonotype. The genes are TRBV7-9 and TRBJ2-7; 7 bases match TRBD1. The CDR3 has 16 residues. CDR1 and CDR2 (germline): SEHNR, FQNEAQ (reference sequence). V lost 2 bases to trimming and J lost 4 bases; unmatched junction nucleotides: 11. For the CDR3, the DNA is TGTGCCAGCAGCTTATTTGACTTCGACAGGGTATACGAGCAGTACTTC. It translates to CASSLFDFDRVYEQYF.

This clonotype was seen at least ten times. CDR3 in amino acids: CSALGHPMGNIQYF. Here the CDR3 DNA reads TGCAGTGCCCTGGGACATCCTATGGGGAACATTCAGTACTTC. The chain recombines TRBV20-1 with TRBJ2-4; perhaps TRBD1 as D (6 bases). Between the trimmed V and J ends, which lost 6 bases and 7 bases, there was a span of 19 bases. Germline-derived CDR1 and CDR2 are DFQATT and SNEGSKA (reference sequence). This CDR3 comprises 14 residues.

This clonotype has only a few counts. The chain is built from TRBV12-3 or TRBV12-4 and TRBJ2-1, with 9 bases aligning to TRBD1. Trimming took 7 bases from V and 3 from J; bases not matched to a gene: 10. This CDR3 is built from 16 residues. CDR3 region: CASTPPRTGDYNEQFF. CDR3 DNA sequence: TGTGCCAGCACCCCCCCCCGGACAGGGGACTACAATGAGCAGTTCTTC.

The V and J genes are TRBV12-3 or TRBV12-4 and TRBJ2-2; TRBD1 matches 8 bases. This CDR3 has 15 residues. The ends lost 4 bases at V and 7 bases at J; junction bases unmatched: 8. The CDR3 reads CASSSGGVSSGELFF. The CDR3 DNA follows: TGTGCCAGCAGTTCAGGGGGCGTGAGCAGCGGGGAGCTGTTTTTT.

This rearrangement joins TRBV20-1 to TRBJ1-2; D uncertain. This CDR3 comprises 13 residues. The ends were cut back, 1 base at V and 3 bases at J, with 9 bases in the middle. Germline assignment: CDR1 DFQATT and CDR2 SNEGSKA (reference sequence). CDR3 protein: CSARGLADYGYTF. CDR3 coding DNA: TGCAGTGCTAGAGGTCTGGCCGACTATGGCTACACCTTC.

This clonotype was counted many times. V and J are TRBV12-3 or TRBV12-4 and TRBJ2-3; 13 bases line up with TRBD2. V gave up 5 bases and J gave up 0 bases; unmatched junction bases: 8. The length of the CDR3 is 18 residues. CDR3 nucleotide sequence: TGTGCCAGCAGTCCCACTAGCGGGGGGGCCTCTAGCACAGATACGCAGTATTTT. This encodes CASSPTSGGASSTDTQYF.

A few counts support this clonotype. The CDR3 DNA follows: TGTGCCAGCAGCACAACAGGGGCCCTTTACACTGAAGCTTTCTTT. As protein: CASSTTGALYTEAFF. V usage is TRBV11-1 and J usage is TRBJ1-1, with TRBD1 matching 7 bases. The CDR3 has 15 amino acids. Trimming removed 5 bases from V and 3 bases from J; junction bases left unmatched: 9. Germline lookup yields CDR1 SGHAT and CDR2 FQDESV (reference sequence).

At least ten counts were recorded for this clonotype. The chain carries TRBV20-1 and TRBJ2-7, with no clear D. The V gene lost 5 bases and the J gene lost 2 bases, with 19 bases spanning the gap. CDR1 DFQATT and CDR2 SNEGSKA come from the germline V gene (reference sequence). CDR3 length: 15 residues. The DNA of the CDR3 is TGCAGTGCTCCAACGGCACAGTCCATGACCTACGAGCAGTACTTC. This gives the protein CSAPTAQSMTYEQYF.

The rearrangement joins TRBV14 to TRBJ1-1, with a weak D call TRBD1 (6 bases). The V end lost 4 bases, the J end lost 0 bases, and 24 bases lay between the germline ends. The germline CDR1 and CDR2 sequences are SGHDN and FVKESK. CDR3 length: 19 amino acids. The CDR3 protein is CASSLINLGGKLMNTEAFF. The CDR3, as DNA: TGTGCCAGCAGCCTCATTAACCTGGGGGGCAAATTGATGAACACTGAAGCTTTCTTT.

V usage is TRBV20-1 and J usage is TRBJ2-3; no firm D call. The V and J ends lost 6 bases and 6 bases respectively, with 22 bases between them. There are 15 residues in the CDR3. CDR1 is DFQATT, CDR2 SNEGSKA, per germline (reference sequence). The CDR3 region is CSAPHVGDPQDTQYF. The DNA for the CDR3 is TGCAGTGCCCCCCATGTGGGCGACCCCCAGGATACGCAGTATTTT.

V is TRBV6-6 and J is TRBJ1-1; 9 positions match TRBD1. The CDR3 contains 15 residues. The germline CDR1 and CDR2 sequences are MNHNY and SVGAGI (reference sequence). With V trimmed by 5 bases and J by 1 base, 5 bases remained unmatched. The CDR3 sequence: CASSERQGENTEAFF. For the CDR3, the DNA is TGTGCCAGCAGTGAGAGACAGGGGGAGAACACTGAAGCTTTCTTT.

A few counts support this clonotype. This rearrangement joins TRBV7-2 to TRBJ2-1; D may match TRBD1 or TRBD2 (5 bases each). Trimming cost V 5 bases and J 9 bases, with 17 bases left between them. Germline V gives CDR1 SGHTA, CDR2 FQGNSA. The CDR3 spans 14 residues. The CDR3: CASSQGPRVGEQFF. The CDR3 DNA reads TGTGCCAGCAGCCAGGGACCGAGGGTGGGTGAGCAGTTCTTC.

This clonotype turned up a few times. The rearrangement joins TRBV7-2 to TRBJ1-1, with D hard to call. CDR1 and CDR2 (germline): SGHTA, FQGNSA. Trimming took 3 bases from V and 3 from J, leaving 17 bases between them. This CDR3 contains 16 residues. The CDR3 DNA sequence: TGTGCCAGCAGCTTGAAGCCCTCGCCGAGGGACACTGAAGCTTTCTTT. Its protein is CASSLKPSPRDTEAFF.

This clonotype was picked up a small number of times. V usage is TRBV29-1 and J usage is TRBJ2-1; 10 bases fit TRBD2. This CDR3 comprises 18 residues. Looked up from germline, CDR1 is SQVTM and CDR2 is ANQGSEA. Trimming removed 6 bases from V and 0 bases from J; junction bases left unmatched: 14. CDR3: CSVAGSLAGARSYNEQFF. The CDR3 DNA reads TGCAGCGTGGCGGGGAGTCTAGCGGGGGCTCGCTCCTACAATGAGCAGTTCTTC.

This clonotype showed up just a few times. This chain links TRBV20-1 with TRBJ2-1, with TRBD2 matching 10 bases. V dropped 0 bases and J dropped 5; count of bases not matched to a gene: 7. The CDR3 is 16 amino acids. Germline CDR1 and CDR2: DFQATT and SNEGSKA (reference sequence). The CDR3 sequence is CSARDWSGGANNEQFF. The DNA for the CDR3 is TGCAGTGCTAGAGATTGGAGCGGGGGGGCCAACAATGAGCAGTTCTTC.

The table lists this clonotype with a few counts. The V and J genes are TRBV12-3 or TRBV12-4 and TRBJ2-1; TRBD1 or TRBD2 may be the D gene (5 bases each). V was trimmed by 5 bases and J by 3 bases, leaving 20 bases between them. This CDR3 spans 17 amino acids. This CDR3 is CASSGGLEQDDYNEQFF. Here the CDR3 DNA reads TGTGCCAGCAGTGGAGGTTTAGAACAGGACGACTACAATGAGCAGTTCTTC.

V gene TRBV19 combines with J gene TRBJ2-4, with D possibly being TRBD2 (6 bases). V lost 7 bases and J lost 8, with 12 bases in between. This CDR3 contains 12 residues. CDR1 and CDR2 (germline): LNHDA, SQIVND (reference sequence). CDR3 in amino acids: CASNRGTDIQYF. In nucleotides, the CDR3 is TGTGCCAGTAACCGGGGGACGGACATTCAGTACTTC.

This clonotype was seen more than once but under ten times. The chain combines TRBV28 with TRBJ2-7; D possibly matches TRBD1 or TRBD2 (5 bases each). This CDR3 comprises 13 residues. In germline, CDR1 is MDHEN, CDR2 SYDVKM. Trimming removed 0 bases at V and 4 bases at J, with 7 bases between. CDR3 residues: CASSLWRGYEQYF. CDR3 nucleotides: TGTGCCAGCAGTTTATGGAGGGGTTACGAGCAGTACTTC.

This clonotype came up a few times. The chain couples TRBV7-2 to TRBJ2-1; TRBD2 aligns across 13 bases. J was trimmed by 5 bases and V by 5 bases; bases with no gene match: 3. This CDR3 is 15 amino acids long. Germline V gene data show CDR1 as SGHTA and CDR2 as FQGNSA. Here the CDR3 DNA reads TGTGCCAGCAGCATACTAGCGGGGGGGAACAATGAGCAGTTCTTC. Translating gives CASSILAGGNNEQFF.